A selection of T cell receptor beta chains follows, all from one sample in a study of cytomegalovirus exposure and HLA in healthy donors. Method: immunoSEQ multiplex PCR; TCRdb's copy keeps in-frame clones and lacks some. The sample includes about 210,000 clones, roughly 80% of them seen just once. The source material was PBMCs. The receptors derive from a man aged 25-45 years in good health and CMV-seronegative. Both conserved end residues are part of each CDR3. D genes are given only for firm matches. Clone size, where shown, is once, few, many, or a class for clones that have expanded.

j_call clone_size d_call v_call cdr3_nt cdr3_aa
TRBJ2-3 NA TRBD2 TRBV6-1 TGTGCCAGCAGTGACCGAGTCGGGACTAGCGCAGATACGCAGTATTTT CASSDRVGTSADTQYF
TRBJ1-6 NA NA TRBV21-1 TGTGCCAGCAGCAGCCAGGACAGCCGATTACCCGGTGGGTCACCCCTCCACTTT CASSSQDSRLPGGSPLHF
TRBJ1-5 NA NA TRBV6-5 TGTGCCAGCAGCTCCGTTGGCTCACGGGGGCCCCAGCATTTT CASSSVGSRGPQHF
TRBJ1-5 once TRBD1 TRBV18 TGTGCCAGCTCTCCCCTTGGGACAGGGGATCAGCCCCAGCATTTT CASSPLGTGDQPQHF
TRBJ1-1 NA NA TRBV6-1 TGTGCCAGCAGTGAAGGGGTTTGGCAGGGCTACACTGAAGCTTTCTTT CASSEGVWQGYTEAFF
TRBJ1-6 NA NA TRBV28 TGTGCCAGCAGTCCAGGAGGAGATAATTCACCCCTCCACTTT CASSPGGDNSPLHF
TRBJ1-2 NA TRBD1 TRBV6-1 TGTGCCAGCAGCCCTACGGACAGGGGCGGCGGCTACACCTTC CASSPTDRGGGYTF
TRBJ2-4 NA TRBD2 TRBV27 TGTGCCAGCAGTTTACTGACTAGCGGGGCCCAAATAGCCAAAAACATTCAGTACTTC CASSLLTSGAQIAKNIQYF
TRBJ2-3 NA TRBD1 TRBV10-3 TGTGCCATCAGCCAACCCGACAGGGGTAGCACAGATACGCAGTATTTT CAISQPDRGSTDTQYF
TRBJ1-5 NA NA TRBV7-9 TGTGCCAGCAGCCCGACAAGTGGCAATCAGCCCCAGCATTTT CASSPTSGNQPQHF
TRBJ2-7 few NA TRBV7-6 TGTGCCAGCAGCGGTAGAGAGATCTTCCAGCAGTACTTC CASSGREIFQQYF
TRBJ1-6 NA TRBD1 TRBV6-5 TGTGCCAGCAGTCAGGACAGGGGCAATAATTCACCCCTCCACTTT CASSQDRGNNSPLHF
TRBJ1-1 NA NA TRBV28 TGTGCCAGCAGAACTCGGAGAGCAGGGGTGAACACTGAAGCTTTCTTT CASRTRRAGVNTEAFF
TRBJ1-1 NA NA TRBV15 TGTGCCACCAGCAGGGACTCGAGGAGGGCAGGGAAGGTTCGGAACACTGAAGCTTTCTTT CATSRDSRRAGKVRNTEAFF
TRBJ2-7 NA TRBD1 TRBV6-7 TGTGCCAGCAGTTACGGGGACAGGGGCTACGAGCAGTACTTC CASSYGDRGYEQYF
TRBJ2-2 NA NA TRBV19 TGTGCCAGTAGGTTTTCCCCAAACACCGGGGAGCTGTTTTTT CASRFSPNTGELFF
TRBJ1-6 NA NA TRBV7-9 TGTGCCAGCAGCCCGGGTCACTATAATTCACCCCTCCACTTT CASSPGHYNSPLHF
TRBJ2-5 NA TRBD2 TRBV6-5 TGTGCCAGCAGTTGGCGGGCGGGGGGCTTACAAGAGACCCAGTACTTC CASSWRAGGLQETQYF
TRBJ2-1 few TRBD2 TRBV7-9 TGTGCCAGCAGTCCTCCTACGACTAGCGCTAGCCATGAGCAGTTCTTC CASSPPTTSASHEQFF
TRBJ1-2 NA NA TRBV2 TGTGCCAGCAGTGAAGGCGACAGGACTAACTATGGCTACACCTTC CASSEGDRTNYGYTF
TRBJ2-7 NA TRBD2 TRBV15 TGTGCCACCAGCAGAGCGACTAGCGGGGGCTACGAGCAGTACTTC CATSRATSGGYEQYF
TRBJ1-2 NA NA TRBV5-1 TGCGCCAGCAGCTTAGACAACTCCTATGGCTACACCTTC CASSLDNSYGYTF
TRBJ2-7 few TRBD1 TRBV6-5 TGTGCCAGCAGTTACTCGAATAGGGGGCGCGTCGAGCAGTACTTC CASSYSNRGRVEQYF
TRBJ2-6 NA NA TRBV7-6 TGTGCCAGCAGCTTAGCCCCCTACGGGCGGTCTGGGGCCAGCGTCCTGACTTTC CASSLAPYGRSGASVLTF
TRBJ2-2 NA TRBD2 TRBV9 TGTGCCAGCAGCATAGAACTAGCGGGGAACACCGGGGAGCTGTTTTTT CASSIELAGNTGELFF
TRBJ1-1 NA TRBD1 TRBV19 TGTGCCAGTAGTATGGCCTGGCCAGGGGGCCAGACTGAAGCTTTCTTT CASSMAWPGGQTEAFF
TRBJ1-5 NA TRBD1 TRBV28 TGTGCCAGCAGTCCAGGACAGGAGGGGGGCAATCAGCCCCAGCATTTT CASSPGQEGGNQPQHF
TRBJ2-7 NA TRBD1 TRBV15 TGTGCCACCAGCCGAGGCGGGGACAGGGGATACGAGCAGTACTTC CATSRGGDRGYEQYF
TRBJ1-3 NA NA TRBV7-9 TGTTCCAGCAGCTTAGGAGTGGCAGGGAACTCTGGAAACACCATATATTTT CSSSLGVAGNSGNTIYF
TRBJ1-3 NA NA TRBV7-9 TGTGCCAGCAGTCTAGCCGGTGGGGGCATTGGAAACACCATATATTTT CASSLAGGGIGNTIYF
TRBJ1-2 NA TRBD1 TRBV6-5 TGTGCCAGCGCCGACAGGGCTAACTATGGCTACACCTTC CASADRANYGYTF
TRBJ2-2 few TRBD1 TRBV7-9 TGTGCCAGCAGCTCAACAGGGGGCCGAAACACCGGGGAGCTGTTTTTT CASSSTGGRNTGELFF
TRBJ2-3 NA TRBD1 TRBV25-1 TGTGCCAGCAGTGAATTAGGGGGCGTCGCAGATACGCAGTATTTT CASSELGGVADTQYF
TRBJ2-7 NA NA TRBV12-1 TGTGCCAGCAGCGCAGGGACTGGCGGAGACTACGAGCAGTACTTC CASSAGTGGDYEQYF
TRBJ2-3 few TRBD2 TRBV5-5 TGTGCCAGCAGCCCACTAGCGGGGGGAACAGATACGCAGTATTTT CASSPLAGGTDTQYF
TRBJ1-1 NA NA TRBV29-1 TGCAGCGGTGCGACCATGTCTAGCACTGAAGCTTTCTTT CSGATMSSTEAFF
TRBJ1-2 NA NA TRBV19 TGTGCCAGTAGTATCCGTTTGGCAGGGGTTTTTCTCTATGGCTACACCTTC CASSIRLAGVFLYGYTF
TRBJ1-1 once NA TRBV13 TGTGCCAGCAGCTTCTCCCTGACAGGAAACACTGAAGCTTTCTTT CASSFSLTGNTEAFF
TRBJ2-4 NA NA TRBV7-2 TGTGCCAGCAGCTTTTTGACTCCCGGCAGCATTCAGTACTTC CASSFLTPGSIQYF
TRBJ2-3 NA NA TRBV27 TGTGCCAGCAGAAAAGCGAGCACAGATACGCAGTATTTT CASRKASTDTQYF
TRBJ1-5 NA NA TRBV27 TGTGCCAGCAGTCAAACAGCCTATAGCAATCAGCCCCAGCATTTT CASSQTAYSNQPQHF
TRBJ2-7 NA NA TRBV6-6 TGTGCCACCCAAAGAGCTAGCACCTACGAGCAGTACTTC CATQRASTYEQYF
TRBJ1-4 NA TRBD1 TRBV9 TGTGCCAGCAGCGTAGCGGGACAGGGAGGTGAAAAACTGTTTTTT CASSVAGQGGEKLFF
TRBJ2-3 NA NA TRBV29-1 TGCAGCGTTTACACAGATACGCAGTATTTT CSVYTDTQYF
TRBJ1-1 NA NA TRBV7-9 TGTGCCAGCAGCCCAGGACAATTACCGGAAGCTTTCTTT CASSPGQLPEAFF
TRBJ2-1 NA NA TRBV27 TGTGCCAGCAGTTTAACTGCCGGGACTGATTGGAATGAGCAGTTCTTC CASSLTAGTDWNEQFF
TRBJ1-3 once NA TRBV6-5 TGTGCCAGCAGTACCGACAGATACTCTGGAAACACCATATATTTT CASSTDRYSGNTIYF
TRBJ2-1 once TRBD1 TRBV7-6 TGTGCCAGCAGCACTGGGACAGGGTCGTACAATGAGCAGTTCTTC CASSTGTGSYNEQFF
TRBJ1-1 NA TRBD1 TRBV5-1 TGCGCCAGCACCTACCAAACAGGGGAAACTGAAGCTTTCTTT CASTYQTGETEAFF
TRBJ1-6 NA TRBD1 TRBV7-9 TGTGCCAGCAGCTTAGCGCGGACAGGGATGAATTCACCCCTCCACTTT CASSLARTGMNSPLHF
TRBJ1-6 NA NA TRBV4-3 TGCGCCAGCAGCCAAGATCTCCCCAGCTCCTATAATTCACCCCTCCACTTT CASSQDLPSSYNSPLHF
TRBJ2-7 NA TRBD1 TRBV4-3 TGCGCCAGCAGCCCTGGGACAGGGTCATCCTACGAGCAGTACTTC CASSPGTGSSYEQYF
TRBJ2-5 few NA TRBV6-1 TGTGCCAGCAGTGGGGGCCTCTGGTACCCCCAAGAGACCCAGTACTTC CASSGGLWYPQETQYF
TRBJ1-2 NA NA TRBV6-5 TGTGCCAGCAGTTACTATGGGGGCCCGATAGGCTACACCTTC CASSYYGGPIGYTF
TRBJ2-7 NA NA TRBV10-3 TGTGCCATCAGTGAGTCCGAAAACCAAGTGTCCGAACGGGACTTC CAISESENQVSERDF
TRBJ2-2 once NA TRBV7-6 TGTGCCAGCAGCTTAGTCGGCGGGGAGCTGTTTTTT CASSLVGGELFF
TRBJ2-5 few NA TRBV6-5 TGTGCCAGCAGTCTAGAAGGAGTGGAGACCCAGTACTTC CASSLEGVETQYF
TRBJ2-1 NA TRBD1 TRBV6-1 TGTGCCAGCAGGGTGATACAGGGGGCTTCGTTCTTC CASRVIQGASFF
TRBJ1-1 NA TRBD1 TRBV11-2 TGTGCCAGCAGTCGTTCAGGGGGCACTGAAGCTTTCTTT CASSRSGGTEAFF
TRBJ1-2 NA TRBD1 TRBV5-1 TGCGCCAGCAGCTTGGCCGGGGACAGGGCTACGAGAGGCTACACCTTC CASSLAGDRATRGYTF